The T cell receptor beta chain under discussion was sequenced for a study of CD8 T cells in ankylosing spondylitis. For this clonotype: Its antigen is still unknown.

Losses at the gene ends were 6 bases for V and 6 bases for J; bases not matched to a gene: 9. The CDR3 runs 14 residues. Germline V gene lookup returns CDR1 ENHRY and CDR2 SYGVKD. TCRdb re-derived calls from the 5' RACE reads in MiXCR, one entry per CDR3 protein. The sample includes 180,000 or so distinct CDR3 sequences, roughly 11% seen only once; the top ten take roughly 29%. General study findings and limits: Disease-associated clones were reportedly significantly overrepresented in matched ankylosing spondylitis synovial fluid. Existing reports had already noted some motif variants in reactive arthritis synovial fluid and blood. Characteristic of ankylosing spondylitis blood, it appeared, was a TCR beta motif comprising eight highly homologous variants. Disease-linked clones proved CD8+ and comparatively uncommon in peripheral blood.

This rearrangement joins TRBV10-3 to TRBJ2-7; 9 bases are a match to TRBD1. Sequencing was carried out using blood, either unsorted or a sorted T cell fraction (not recorded which). This TCR derives from a male donor with ankylosing spondylitis or in good health (not recorded which). CDR3 nucleotide sequence: TGTGCCATCAGACAGGGACAGGGCGAGGGCGAGCAGTACTTC. This encodes CAIRQGQGEGEQYF.